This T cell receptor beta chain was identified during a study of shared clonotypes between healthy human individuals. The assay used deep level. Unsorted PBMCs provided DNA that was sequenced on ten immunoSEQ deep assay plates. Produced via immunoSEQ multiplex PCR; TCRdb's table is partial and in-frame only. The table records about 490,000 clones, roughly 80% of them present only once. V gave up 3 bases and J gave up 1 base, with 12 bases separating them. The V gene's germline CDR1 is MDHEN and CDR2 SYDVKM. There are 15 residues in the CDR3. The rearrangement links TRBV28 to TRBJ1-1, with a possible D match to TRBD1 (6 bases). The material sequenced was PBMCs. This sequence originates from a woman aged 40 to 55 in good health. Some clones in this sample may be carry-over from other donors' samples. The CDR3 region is CASSLLGQKNTEAFF. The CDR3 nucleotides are TGTGCCAGCAGTTTGCTTGGACAGAAGAACACTGAAGCTTTCTTT.